This TCR beta chain was profiled in a study of radiotherapy plus CTLA-4 blockade in lung cancer. Germline values: CDR1 ENHRY, CDR2 SYGVKD. The J segment lost 6 bases and the V segment lost 5 bases, leaving 3 bases of the junction unmatched. This CDR3 has 14 amino acids. TCRdb's copy holds only in-frame clones and misses some; the assay was immunoSEQ multiplex PCR. In the table there are 40,000 to 60,000 clones, 75% to 90% of which are singletons. The source of this sequence is a human donor with non-small cell lung cancer that progressed on radiotherapy plus ipilimumab. Some clones in this sample may be carry-over from other donors' samples. The rearrangement uses TRBV10-3 and TRBJ2-3; 12 bases are a match to TRBD2. Sequenced material: peripheral blood, taken from a patient treated with radiotherapy plus ipilimumab. The CDR3 DNA follows: TGTGCCATCAGTCCTAGCGGGGGGGCTGATACGCAGTATTTT. Its protein is CAISPSGGADTQYF.